The rows below give T cell receptor beta chains drawn from one sample of a study of shared clonotypes between healthy human individuals. Using immunoSEQ multiplex PCR, the repertoire was profiled, and TCRdb retains in-frame clones only, with some absent. The sample lists about 820,000 clones; roughly 92% were seen once. The sample was naive CD8+ T cells sorted from blood. The source of these receptors is a man between 25 and 39 years old in good health. Each CDR3 is given with its conserved first and last residue. The D gene is left open where the match is weak. Size is stated for part of the rows, as once, few or many counts, or as a class when the clone is expanded.

size	V	J	D	DNA	CDR3
NA	TRBV6-6	TRBJ2-1	TRBD2	TGTGCCAGCAGTTACTCGCGGGAGGCGCCGGGGAATGAGCAGTTCTTC	CASSYSREAPGNEQFF
NA	TRBV6-4	TRBJ2-2	NA	TGTGCCAGCAGTGACAGGGGTGAAGCCGGGGAGCTGTTTTTT	CASSDRGEAGELFF
NA	TRBV28	TRBJ1-2	TRBD1	TGTGCCAGCAGTTCCCGGGACAGGGCCAAAGTCCCCTATGGCTACACCTTC	CASSSRDRAKVPYGYTF
NA	TRBV6-1	TRBJ1-1	NA	TGTGCCAGCAGGTTACCAGGGAACACTGAAGCTTTCTTT	CASRLPGNTEAFF
NA	TRBV13	TRBJ2-3	NA	TGTGCCAGCAGCATCGCGACAGACGCTGGCACAGATACGCAGTATTTT	CASSIATDAGTDTQYF
NA	TRBV6-1	TRBJ2-7	NA	TGTGCCAGCAGCGGCTTGGGGCAGGGCTCCTACGAGCAGTACTTC	CASSGLGQGSYEQYF
NA	TRBV9	TRBJ1-2	NA	TGTGCCAGCAGCGTAGCACAGGGTCGTGCCTATGGCTACACCTTC	CASSVAQGRAYGYTF
NA	TRBV5-1	TRBJ2-7	NA	TGCGCCAGCAGCAATGAAGCCTACGAGCAGTACTTC	CASSNEAYEQYF
NA	TRBV10-3	TRBJ2-1	TRBD1	TGTGCCATCAGTGAGAGCAGGGGGCAGTTTGCCAATGAGCAGTTCTTC	CAISESRGQFANEQFF
NA	TRBV7-9	TRBJ2-2	NA	TGTGCCAGCAGCTTTACGGGGGCATCCGGGGAGCTGTTTTTT	CASSFTGASGELFF
NA	TRBV29-1	TRBJ2-7	NA	TGCAGCGTTGCAGCGGCCGACTACGAGCAGTACTTC	CSVAAADYEQYF
NA	TRBV9	TRBJ2-1	NA	TGTGCCAGCAGCGGGAGACTTACGGGTCAGTCCTACAATGAGCAGTTCTTC	CASSGRLTGQSYNEQFF
NA	TRBV7-2	TRBJ2-7	TRBD1	TGTGCCAGCAGCCGACAGGGGTACGAGCAGTACTTC	CASSRQGYEQYF
NA	TRBV28	TRBJ2-1	NA	TGTGCCAGCAGTTCACCATATACCTCCGCTAGTGCCCGTGAGCAGTTCTTC	CASSSPYTSASAREQFF
NA	TRBV28	TRBJ2-1	TRBD2	TGTGCCAGCCTGAAGCGGGAGGCCTTTTACAATGAGCAGTTCTTC	CASLKREAFYNEQFF
NA	TRBV7-2	TRBJ2-1	NA	TGTGCCAGCAGCTCACTGGTCGAGCAGTTCTTC	CASSSLVEQFF
NA	TRBV6-5	TRBJ2-5	NA	TGTGCCAGCCAAGGGGGGCGGGAGACCCAGTACTTC	CASQGGRETQYF
NA	TRBV11-1	TRBJ2-7	NA	TGTGCCAGCAGCTCCGCAGAGAACTACGAGCAGTACTTC	CASSSAENYEQYF
NA	TRBV13	TRBJ1-1	NA	TGTGCCAGCAGCTTTGCTGAAGAGGGATTCACTGAAGCTTTCTTT	CASSFAEEGFTEAFF
once	TRBV29-1	TRBJ1-4	NA	TGCAGCGTTCGCAGTACAGGGATCGAACTGTTTTTT	CSVRSTGIELFF
NA	TRBV9	TRBJ1-5	NA	TGTGCCAGCAGCGTAGTACGCAATCAGCCCCAGCATTTT	CASSVVRNQPQHF
NA	TRBV18	TRBJ2-1	NA	TGTGCCAGCTCACCAGGTGGCTACAATGAGCAGTTCTTC	CASSPGGYNEQFF
NA	TRBV5-1	TRBJ2-1	TRBD1	TGCGCCAGTGCGGCCGGGACAGGGGGCAATGAGCAGTTCTTC	CASAAGTGGNEQFF
few	TRBV19	TRBJ1-1	TRBD1	TGTGCCAGTAGTGCGTCAGGGGGGAGGACTGAAGCTTTCTTT	CASSASGGRTEAFF
NA	TRBV27	TRBJ2-7	TRBD2	TGTGCCAGCAGTAATACTAGCGGGAGCTACGAGCAGTACTTC	CASSNTSGSYEQYF
once	TRBV9	TRBJ1-1	NA	TGTGCCAGCAGCGTAGCGCCAGGGGCGGGCACTGAAGCTTTCTTT	CASSVAPGAGTEAFF
NA	TRBV9	TRBJ2-7	TRBD2	TGTGCCAGCAGCTCAGGACTAGCGGGAGCCTGGCCCTACGAGCAGTACTTC	CASSSGLAGAWPYEQYF
NA	TRBV5-1	TRBJ1-1	NA	TGCGCCAGCACCGACACAGGGATCCGAACTGAAGCTTTCTTT	CASTDTGIRTEAFF
NA	TRBV19	TRBJ1-5	TRBD1	TGTGCCAGTAAGGCCCGGACAGGGGGCAATCAGCCCCAGCATTTT	CASKARTGGNQPQHF
NA	TRBV7-9	TRBJ2-2	TRBD2	TGTGCCAGCAGCCGGCTAGCGGGAGGATTTTCGAACACCGGGGAGCTGTTTTTT	CASSRLAGGFSNTGELFF
NA	TRBV7-9	TRBJ2-7	NA	TGTGCCAGCAGCTTAGATCGTGGGTACGAGCAGTACTTC	CASSLDRGYEQYF
once	TRBV28	TRBJ2-1	TRBD2	TGTGCCAGCGGGACTAGCGGGAGAGGATCCTACAATGAGCAGTTCTTC	CASGTSGRGSYNEQFF
NA	TRBV2	TRBJ2-1	NA	TGTGCCAGCAGGGGAAATAGCGGAAGAAGGTCCTACAATGAGCAGTTCTTC	CASRGNSGRRSYNEQFF
once	TRBV4-1	TRBJ2-1	TRBD2	TGCGCCAGCAGCCAAGCCGGGACTAGCGGTATCGGTGAGCAGTTCTTC	CASSQAGTSGIGEQFF
NA	TRBV10-2	TRBJ1-4	NA	TGCGCCAGCAGTGAGCAACCGGTAGGGGCTACTAATGAAAAACTGTTTTTT	CASSEQPVGATNEKLFF
NA	TRBV4-1	TRBJ2-5	TRBD1	TGCGCCAGCAGCCGACAAGGACAGGGGGCGCGGGAGACCCAGTACTTC	CASSRQGQGARETQYF
NA	TRBV27	TRBJ2-1	NA	TGTGCCAGCAGTTTATTCAACGGGTACAATGAGCAGTTCTTC	CASSLFNGYNEQFF
NA	TRBV27	TRBJ1-2	NA	TGTGCCAGCAGTTTTGGCCTGGGGACAAGGGATGGCTACACCTTC	CASSFGLGTRDGYTF
once	TRBV29-1	TRBJ1-1	TRBD1	TGCAGCGTTGAGGGACAGGGTTTTCCTGAAGCTTTCTTT	CSVEGQGFPEAFF
NA	TRBV19	TRBJ2-7	TRBD1	TGTGCCAGTAGTTTTAGATTTGGGACAGGGACCTACGAGCAGTACTTC	CASSFRFGTGTYEQYF
NA	TRBV28	TRBJ1-4	NA	TGTGCCAGCAGTTTTAGGGGTACGCTACCGGGTGGGGAAAAACTGTTTTTT	CASSFRGTLPGGEKLFF
NA	TRBV29-1	TRBJ2-1	NA	TGCAGCGTTGTTTTTCTTTCGGGGCTGTCTCCTGAGCAGTTCTTC	CSVVFLSGLSPEQFF
NA	TRBV28	TRBJ2-7	NA	TGTGCCAGCAGTTTTCTCGGGAGCTCCTACGAGCAGTACTTC	CASSFLGSSYEQYF
NA	TRBV9	TRBJ2-2	NA	TGTGCCAGCGCGCCTCTGACCATCGCGAACACCGGGGAGCTGTTTTTT	CASAPLTIANTGELFF
NA	TRBV12-1	TRBJ1-5	NA	TGTGCCAGCAGCTCCCCCGTGCGGAGGGACGGTCAGCCCCAGCATTTT	CASSSPVRRDGQPQHF
NA	TRBV7-2	TRBJ2-3	TRBD2	TGTGCCAGCAGCCTCCGCCCTAGCGGGAGTTGGACAGATACGCAGTATTTT	CASSLRPSGSWTDTQYF
NA	TRBV5-5	TRBJ2-7	NA	TGTGCCAGCAGCTCCGGACATCTCTACGAGCAGTACTTC	CASSSGHLYEQYF
NA	TRBV11-2	TRBJ2-1	TRBD1	TGTGCCAGCAGCCCCATGACAGGGAAACACAATGAGCAGTTCTTC	CASSPMTGKHNEQFF
NA	TRBV10-1	TRBJ2-7	TRBD1	TGCGCCAGCAGTGGACAGGGCTACGAGCAGTACTTC	CASSGQGYEQYF
NA	TRBV19	TRBJ2-5	NA	TGTGCCAGTAGCCCGATTCAAGGGGAGACCCAGTACTTC	CASSPIQGETQYF
NA	TRBV5-1	TRBJ2-7	NA	TGCGCCAGCAGCCCGGCCCCGACTAGATCCCACGAGCAGTACTTC	CASSPAPTRSHEQYF
NA	TRBV29-1	TRBJ2-3	NA	TGCAGCCCCCGGCAGGCAGATACGCAGTATTTT	CSPRQADTQYF
NA	TRBV9	TRBJ2-7	NA	TGTGCCAGCAGCGTAGCTGGGACCAAAATAGACGAGCAGTACTTC	CASSVAGTKIDEQYF
NA	TRBV4-1	TRBJ2-7	TRBD1	TGCGCCAGCAGCCAAGGCCCCCCGGCCGGGACAGGAGGTCTCTACGAGCAGTACTTC	CASSQGPPAGTGGLYEQYF
NA	TRBV19	TRBJ2-3	TRBD2	TGTGCCAGTAGGGGACTAGCAGGGACCCCGGATACGCAGTATTTT	CASRGLAGTPDTQYF
NA	TRBV5-3	TRBJ1-3	NA	TGTGCCAGAAGCCCACTTACCATATATTTT	CARSPLTIYF
NA	TRBV7-9	TRBJ2-1	TRBD2	TGTGCCAGCAGCTTAGATGGGGGGGTGACCTACAATGAGCAGTTCTTC	CASSLDGGVTYNEQFF